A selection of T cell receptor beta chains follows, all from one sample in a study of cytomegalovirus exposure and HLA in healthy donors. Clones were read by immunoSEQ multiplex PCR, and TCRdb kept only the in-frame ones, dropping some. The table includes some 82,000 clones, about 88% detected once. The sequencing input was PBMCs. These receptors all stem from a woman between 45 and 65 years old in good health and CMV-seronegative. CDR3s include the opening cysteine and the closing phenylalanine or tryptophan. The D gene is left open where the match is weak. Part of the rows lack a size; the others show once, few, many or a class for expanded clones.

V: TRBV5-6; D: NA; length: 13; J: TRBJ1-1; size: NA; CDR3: CASSLAVNTEAFF; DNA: TGTGCCAGCAGCTTGGCCGTGAACACTGAAGCTTTCTTT
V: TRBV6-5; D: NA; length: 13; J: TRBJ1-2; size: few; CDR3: CASSYAGPYGYTF; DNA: TGTGCCAGCAGTTATGCGGGGCCCTATGGCTACACCTTC
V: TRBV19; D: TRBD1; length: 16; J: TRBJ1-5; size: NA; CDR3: CASSMSGTGWNQPQHF; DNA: TGTGCCAGTAGTATGTCCGGGACAGGGTGGAATCAGCCCCAGCATTTT
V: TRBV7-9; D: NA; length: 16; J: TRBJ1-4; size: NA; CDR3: CASSLVSGQNNEKLFF; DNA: TGTGCCAGCAGCTTAGTTTCTGGCCAGAATAATGAAAAACTGTTTTTT
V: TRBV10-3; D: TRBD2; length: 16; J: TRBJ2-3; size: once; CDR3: CAITAGLAGGTDTQYF; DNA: TGTGCCATCACCGCGGGACTAGCGGGGGGCACAGATACGCAGTATTTT
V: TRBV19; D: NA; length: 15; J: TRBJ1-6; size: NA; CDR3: CASSIGGGESTPLHF; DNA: TGTGCCAGTAGTATTGGTGGCGGAGAGTCGACACCCCTCCACTTT
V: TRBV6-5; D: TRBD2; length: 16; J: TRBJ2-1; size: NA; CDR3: CASSYLLAGEPNEQFF; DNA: TGTGCCAGCAGTTATTTACTAGCGGGGGAACCCAATGAGCAGTTCTTC
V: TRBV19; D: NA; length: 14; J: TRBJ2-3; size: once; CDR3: CASSIRFTTDTQYF; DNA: TGTGCCAGTAGTATTCGGTTCACTACAGATACGCAGTATTTT
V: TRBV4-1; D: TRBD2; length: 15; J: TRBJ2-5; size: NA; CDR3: CASSQQGLAEETQYF; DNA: TGCGCCAGCAGCCAGCAGGGACTAGCGGAGGAGACCCAGTACTTC
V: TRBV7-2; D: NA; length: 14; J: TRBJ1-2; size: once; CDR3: CASSLAGGDYGYTF; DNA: TGTGCCAGCAGCTTAGCAGGGGGAGATTATGGCTACACCTTC
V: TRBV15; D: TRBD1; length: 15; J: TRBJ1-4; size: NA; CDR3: CATSSRGQGNEKLFF; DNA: TGTGCCACCAGCAGCAGGGGGCAGGGTAATGAAAAACTGTTTTTT
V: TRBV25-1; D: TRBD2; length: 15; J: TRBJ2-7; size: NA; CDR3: CASKVTSGDSYEQYF; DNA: TGTGCCAGCAAAGTAACTAGCGGGGACTCCTACGAGCAGTACTTC
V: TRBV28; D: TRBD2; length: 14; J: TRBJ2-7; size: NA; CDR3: CASRGLGIPYEQYF; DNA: TGTGCCAGCAGAGGACTAGGGATCCCCTACGAGCAGTACTTC
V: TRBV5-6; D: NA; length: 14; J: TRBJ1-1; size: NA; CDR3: CASSWLTQNTEAFF; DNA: TGTGCCAGCAGCTGGCTTACACAGAACACTGAAGCTTTCTTT
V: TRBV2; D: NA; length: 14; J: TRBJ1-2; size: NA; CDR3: CASSVNRAYYGYTF; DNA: TGTGCCAGCAGTGTCAACAGGGCCTACTATGGCTACACCTTC
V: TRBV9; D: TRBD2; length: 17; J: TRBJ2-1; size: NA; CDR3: CASSVGASGNYYNEQFF; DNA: TGTGCCAGCAGCGTAGGGGCTAGCGGGAATTACTACAATGAGCAGTTCTTC
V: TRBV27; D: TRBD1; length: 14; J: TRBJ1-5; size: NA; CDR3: CASSNRGGYQPQHF; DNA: TGTGCCAGCAGTAACAGGGGCGGGTATCAGCCCCAGCATTTT
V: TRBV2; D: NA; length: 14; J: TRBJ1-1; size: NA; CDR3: CASSAATVNTEAFF; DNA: TGTGCCAGCAGCGCCGCAACGGTTAACACTGAAGCTTTCTTT
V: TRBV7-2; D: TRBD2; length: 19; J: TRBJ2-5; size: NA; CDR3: CASSPAGAGGSSVRETQYF; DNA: TGTGCCAGCAGCCCAGCGGGTGCGGGGGGGTCGTCGGTGCGGGAGACCCAGTACTTC
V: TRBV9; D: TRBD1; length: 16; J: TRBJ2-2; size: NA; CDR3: CASRSRDRENTGELFF; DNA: TGTGCCAGCAGGAGCCGGGACAGGGAGAACACCGGGGAGCTGTTTTTT
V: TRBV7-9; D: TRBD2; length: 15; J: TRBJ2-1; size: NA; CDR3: CASHPGGDTYNEQFF; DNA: TGTGCCAGCCACCCGGGGGGGGACACCTACAATGAGCAGTTCTTC
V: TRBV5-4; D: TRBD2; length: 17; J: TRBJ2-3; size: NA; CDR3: CASSLTSGGSHTDTQYF; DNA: TGTGCCAGCAGCTTGACTAGCGGGGGGTCCCACACAGATACGCAGTATTTT
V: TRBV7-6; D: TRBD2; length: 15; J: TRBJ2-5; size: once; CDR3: CASRPGTSEMETQYF; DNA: TGTGCCAGCAGGCCTGGGACTAGCGAGATGGAGACCCAGTACTTC
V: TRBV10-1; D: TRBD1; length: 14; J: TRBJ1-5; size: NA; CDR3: CAGSGQGSNQPQHF; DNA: TGCGCCGGTTCGGGACAGGGGAGCAATCAGCCCCAGCATTTT